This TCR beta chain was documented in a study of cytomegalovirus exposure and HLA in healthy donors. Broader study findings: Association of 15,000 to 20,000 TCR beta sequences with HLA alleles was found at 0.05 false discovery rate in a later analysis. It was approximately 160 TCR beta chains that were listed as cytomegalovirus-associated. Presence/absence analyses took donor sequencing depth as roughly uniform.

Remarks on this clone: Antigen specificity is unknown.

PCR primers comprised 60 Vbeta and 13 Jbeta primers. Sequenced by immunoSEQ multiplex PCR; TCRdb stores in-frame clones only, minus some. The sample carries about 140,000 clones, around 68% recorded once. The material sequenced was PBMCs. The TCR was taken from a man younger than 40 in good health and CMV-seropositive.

The CDR3 DNA sequence: TGCGCCAGCAGCAGTAATGACCTACGCGGTGGCTACACCTTC. Protein: CASSSNDLRGGYTF. The chain employs TRBV5-1 and TRBJ1-2, with D unresolved. Trimming stripped 4 bases from V and 7 bases from J, with 17 bases between. Germline V CDR1 and CDR2: SGHRS, YFSETQ. The CDR3 contains 14 residues.